This is a list of T cell receptor beta chains from one sample in a study of T cell responses to AZD1222 COVID-19 vaccine. Assay: immunoSEQ multiplex PCR; the TCRdb copy retains only in-frame clones and omits some. Altogether 150,000 to 200,000 clones are present, 91% being singletons, with the ten largest covering about 3.5%. Sample: peripheral blood, taken 28 days after the second AZD1222 dose. The receptor source for this set is an adult who received the AZD1222 COVID-19 vaccine. Both conserved end residues are part of each CDR3. The D gene is left open where the match is weak. The size of a clone is reported for some rows only, either as once, few or many, or as a class for expanded clones.

>TRBJ1-4|NA|TRBV7-9|NA
CASSLVGGEKLFF
TGTGCCAGCAGCTTAGTCGGAGGGGAAAAACTGTTTTTT
>TRBJ1-1|NA|TRBV18|NA
CASSWMNTEAFF
TGTGCCAGCTCATGGATGAACACTGAAGCTTTCTTT
>TRBJ2-5|NA|TRBV5-4|NA
CASSLGGTPVETQYF
TGTGCCAGCAGCTTAGGGGGGACCCCAGTGGAGACCCAGTACTTC
>TRBJ2-2|NA|TRBV10-3|NA
CAISESDIYTGELFF
TGTGCCATCAGTGAGTCTGACATCTACACCGGGGAGCTGTTTTTT
>TRBJ1-5|NA|TRBV28|NA
CASSRFAGSGQPQHF
TGTGCCAGCAGTAGGTTCGCAGGGTCGGGCCAGCCCCAGCATTTT
>TRBJ2-7|once|TRBV7-3|TRBD2
CASSLGGGSIYEQYF
TGTGCCAGCAGCTTAGGAGGCGGGAGTATCTACGAGCAGTACTTC
>TRBJ1-2|once|TRBV7-2|NA
CASDISLETGTNYGYTF
TGTGCCAGCGACATATCCCTTGAGACCGGGACTAACTATGGCTACACCTTC
>TRBJ1-4|NA|TRBV28|NA
CASSSYRFGNEKLFF
TGTGCCAGCAGTTCCTACAGGTTTGGGAATGAAAAACTGTTTTTT
>TRBJ2-4|NA|TRBV30|TRBD2
CAWSRPGGRYKNIQYF
TGTGCCTGGAGTCGGCCGGGGGGGAGATACAAAAACATTCAGTACTTC
>TRBJ1-3|NA|TRBV6-1|NA
CASSERREWSGNTIYF
TGTGCCAGCAGTGAACGGAGGGAATGGTCTGGAAACACCATATATTTT
>TRBJ2-3|NA|TRBV30|NA
CAWRTTGYTQYF
TGTGCCTGGAGGACTACGGGGTATACGCAGTATTTT
>TRBJ1-1|NA|TRBV7-3|NA
CASSPQAGSTEAFF
TGTGCCAGCAGCCCCCAGGCAGGGAGTACTGAAGCTTTCTTT
>TRBJ1-4|NA|TRBV5-5|TRBD1
CASSGGTGESEKLFF
TGTGCCAGCAGCGGGGGGACAGGGGAAAGTGAAAAACTGTTTTTT
>TRBJ2-7|NA|TRBV19|TRBD1
CASSAGQGYEQYF
TGTGCCAGTAGCGCGGGACAGGGCTACGAGCAGTACTTC
>TRBJ1-2|NA|TRBV28|NA
CASTPGLSANYGYTF
TGTGCCAGCACGCCAGGACTCTCAGCTAACTATGGCTACACCTTC
>TRBJ1-1|NA|TRBV14|NA
CASSLLWTGGTEAFF
TGTGCCAGCAGCCTCCTTTGGACGGGAGGAACTGAAGCTTTCTTT
>TRBJ2-1|NA|TRBV7-2|NA
CASSLMRHGEQFF
TGTGCCAGCAGCTTAATGAGGCACGGTGAGCAGTTCTTC
>TRBJ2-6|NA|TRBV28|NA
CASNTAGSGANVLTF
TGTGCCAGCAATACGGCGGGCTCTGGGGCCAACGTCCTGACTTTC
>TRBJ2-5|NA|TRBV5-1|TRBD2
CASPPVEDSGRTETQYF
TGCGCCAGCCCCCCGGTGGAGGACAGCGGGAGAACAGAGACCCAGTACTTC
>TRBJ1-2|few|TRBV5-8|TRBD1
CASSWDRIGYTF
TGTGCCAGCAGCTGGGACAGAATCGGCTACACCTTC
>TRBJ1-3|NA|TRBV25-1|NA
CASSPARGFSGNTIYF
TGTGCCAGCAGCCCCGCCCGAGGATTCTCTGGAAACACCATATATTTT
>TRBJ2-1|NA|TRBV11-3|NA
CASGRGRGEQFF
TGTGCCAGCGGCCGTGGTCGGGGTGAGCAGTTCTTC
>TRBJ1-5|NA|TRBV19|NA
CASRSVGAGQPQHF
TGTGCCAGTAGATCCGTTGGGGCGGGGCAGCCCCAGCATTTT
>TRBJ2-3|NA|TRBV30|NA
CAWSVTNRLGTDTQYF
TGTGCCTGGAGTGTTACCAACAGGTTGGGCACAGATACGCAGTATTTT
>TRBJ1-2|NA|TRBV28|NA
CASTQRAYGYTF
TGTGCCAGCACCCAACGAGCCTATGGCTACACCTTC
>TRBJ2-6|NA|TRBV7-2|TRBD1
CASSPTGQGVSGANVLTF
TGTGCCAGCAGCCCGACGGGACAGGGGGTCTCTGGGGCCAACGTCCTGACTTTC
>TRBJ2-1|NA|TRBV3-1/TRBV3-2|TRBD2
CASSQETLRRGSSYNEQFF
TGTGCCAGCAGCCAAGAGACCCTTCGGCGGGGGAGCTCCTACAATGAGCAGTTCTTC
>TRBJ2-7|NA|TRBV7-8|NA
CASSLFPHATYEQYF
TGTGCCAGCAGCTTGTTTCCCCATGCCACCTACGAGCAGTACTTC
>TRBJ1-4|once|TRBV12-5|NA
CASGRQWNEKLFF
TGTGCTAGTGGTCGTCAGTGGAATGAAAAACTGTTTTTT
>TRBJ1-2|NA|TRBV28|TRBD1
CASQQGSYGYTF
TGTGCCAGCCAACAGGGGTCCTATGGCTACACCTTC
>TRBJ2-3|NA|TRBV7-9|TRBD2
CASSHTGLATSTDTQYF
TGTGCCAGCAGCCACACGGGACTAGCGACTAGCACAGATACGCAGTATTTT
>TRBJ2-3|NA|TRBV7-9|NA
CASSPRGSGTDTQYF
TGTGCCAGCAGCCCCCGAGGGAGCGGGACAGATACGCAGTATTTT
>TRBJ2-1|NA|TRBV5-1|TRBD1
CASSGDRGNEQFF
TGCGCCAGCAGCGGGGACAGGGGCAATGAGCAGTTCTTC
>TRBJ2-7|NA|TRBV5-1|TRBD2
CASSQGLAGPYEQYF
TGCGCCAGCAGCCAGGGACTAGCGGGACCCTACGAGCAGTACTTC
>TRBJ2-3|NA|TRBV28|TRBD2
CASSSTSPDTQYF
TGTGCCAGCAGTTCGACTAGCCCAGATACGCAGTATTTT
>TRBJ2-5|NA|TRBV7-9|TRBD1
CASSPRDRGGETQYF
TGTGCCAGCAGCCCCCGGGACAGGGGTGGAGAGACCCAGTACTTC
>TRBJ2-3|NA|TRBV28|TRBD2
CASISGTIRLSTDTQYF
TGTGCCAGCATATCCGGGACTATACGTCTTAGCACAGATACGCAGTATTTT
>TRBJ1-2|NA|TRBV2|NA
CASQRQGPVRGYTF
TGTGCCAGTCAGCGACAAGGGCCCGTTCGGGGCTACACCTTC
>TRBJ2-7|NA|TRBV11-3|NA
CASSLDRLGHSYEQYF
TGTGCCAGCAGCTTAGATCGCTTGGGACACTCCTACGAGCAGTACTTC
>TRBJ1-1|NA|TRBV28|TRBD1
CASSSTGGALNTEAFF
TGTGCCAGCAGTTCGACAGGGGGCGCGTTGAACACTGAAGCTTTCTTT
>TRBJ1-5|NA|TRBV18|TRBD1
CASSPHRGRQPQHF
TGTGCCAGCTCACCACACAGGGGCAGGCAGCCCCAGCATTTT
>TRBJ2-6|NA|TRBV7-9|NA
CASSLTLSGANVLTF
TGTGCCAGCAGCCTTACCCTCTCTGGGGCCAACGTCCTGACTTTC